The entry that follows covers one T cell receptor (beta chain) sequence. Its specific antigen is unknown. Per-base qualities were not stored, and no clone one base away is much larger. The cohort consisted of 650 to 850 healthy bone marrow donors. At the time of sampling, all cohort members were nominally healthy, though unrecorded immune exposures were likely present. The donor was CMV seronegative and was included in the group of about 400 seronegative cohort members. Every donor gave a peripheral blood sample, and the peripheral blood mononuclear cells from that sample were used for TCR beta sequencing. The Qiagen DNeasy Blood Extraction Kit was used to extract genomic DNA from the blood cell samples. The sample is drawn from a study of cytomegalovirus exposure and HLA in healthy donors (dated by TCRdb to about 2017). Background on the whole study: According to an earlier analysis of 550 to 750 of the donors, about 170 million T cells yielded 117 million unique TCR beta sequences and 276 Gb of sequence data. Around 330 gigabases of sequencing data and roughly 80 million unique TCR sequences made up an early release that covered over 550 HLA-typed donors. Of the roughly 400 genotyped donors, roughly 85% fell in the genetic ancestry cluster associated with self-reported Caucasian donors. The study was designed to test whether signatures of past pathogen exposure could be identified by cataloging public T cell receptors. The study profiled the T cell repertoires of about 640 subjects by immunosequencing and related them to cytomegalovirus serostatus. In addition to the first cohort of approximately 650 subjects, a separate validation cohort of approximately 110 different subjects was used. To predict cytomegalovirus infection status, the study combined high-throughput TCR immunosequencing, statistical association of individual TCRs with disease status, and machine learning. In a later analysis, previously published TCR beta repertoires from more than 500 donors were re-analyzed and high-resolution HLA genotyping was added so that TCR occurrence patterns could be studied. The later analysis used no new phenotypic data to find candidate immune exposures, relying instead on TCR beta sequences and their occurrence across donors. To decide whether each TCR beta V gene segment behaved as functional or pseudogenic, an earlier analysis of some 600 of the donors relied on high-throughput TCR beta sequencing. Donor age, sex, ethnicity and CMV serostatus were compiled alongside the repertoire data. In a later genetic analysis, genome-wide SNP genotypes for about 55% of the roughly 700 donors were used, and that subset was treated as a discovery cohort. All discovery cohort repertoires had been generated using a single sequencing platform. Class I and class II HLA loci were covered by the typing at four-digit resolution. The number of typed donors differed by locus: roughly 620-630 for A, B, C, DRB1 and DQB1; 522 for DQA1; over 600 for DPA1; and around 450 for DPB1. A handful of DR-DQ haplotypes were handled as single units for association and clustering because linkage in the cohort was strong. Across 398 genotyped donors of the cohort, an average of about 250,000 unique TCR beta nucleotide sequences per donor were sequenced, and 15% to 20% of those sequences were non-productive. Beyond this particular receptor, the publication reports: A later analysis reported that several top co-occurrence clusters appeared linked to parvovirus B19, influenza, CMV and Epstein-Barr virus. Because the 87-base-pair reads could not distinguish some IMGT-functional V segments, including TRBV6-2 and TRBV6-3, those segments were excluded. A further reported finding was that TCR beta sequences accurately predicted the HLA-A and HLA-B alleles for most subjects in the first cohort. In this cohort, only TCR beta chains were sequenced, and detectable features were limited by the absence of alpha or paired-chain data. V-gene and J-gene trimming of TCR beta chains was associated with a missense DCLRE1C variant in a later genetic analysis, and the association was replicated in an independent cohort. An earlier analysis of roughly 570 of the donors showed that most TCR beta V segments appeared in productive rearrangements either about 87% or about 30% of the time, which broadly matched IMGT annotations. Because HLA typing was unavailable for some donors at each locus, only the typed subset was used in association tests. A few of the identified cytomegalovirus-associated TCR beta chains were confirmed in vitro to be specific for cytomegalovirus antigens. CMV serostatus was the only immune exposure information available for the cohort. According to a later analysis, most CMV-associated TCR beta chains appeared to be HLA-restricted, and the HLA associations seemed to be driven largely by CMV exposure. The sequencing pipeline was judged likely to have produced a cluster of highly shared sequence variants as a technical artifact. The earlier analysis of almost 600 of the donors excluded over 15 rarely observed V segments, including chromosome 9 orphons, because counts were too low. Sequencing depth was assumed to be roughly uniform across donors in the presence/absence analyses, though that assumption may not hold. A later genetic analysis reported fewer N-insertions in productive TCRs among donors in an Asian-associated ancestry cluster than the roughly 700-donor mean. It was suggested by the authors that the approach could potentially be generalized to other disease states and immunological phenotypes. The study gave a list of some 150 TCR beta chains associated with cytomegalovirus. The classifier was reported to diagnose cytomegalovirus status with high specificity and sensitivity in both the original cohort and the validation cohort. Across donors, most TCR sequences were observed very rarely, whereas some public TCRs were present in many individuals. In a later analysis, TCR association rates were found to vary across HLA loci, with the most associated TCRs seen for DRB1 alleles and the fewest for HLA-C alleles. Correlated functional status among segregating V segments might reflect linkage disequilibrium, but an unknown experimental factor could not be ruled out. When HLA alleles, especially DR and DQ, strongly co-occurred, attributing TCR associations to individual alleles was difficult. In a later analysis, HLA-associated TCR beta chains were found to be more clonally expanded and to have lower generation probabilities than equally common non-associated chains. Specific HLA alleles were associated with 15,000 to 20,000 TCR beta sequences at a false discovery rate of 0.05 in a later analysis.

Receptor libraries were prepared by the immunoSEQ multiplex PCR assay. The multiplex PCR relied on a mix of 60 forward primers for TCR Vbeta segments and 13 reverse primers for TCR Jbeta segments. The CDR3 region of rearranged TCR beta genes was amplified from genomic DNA by a multiplex PCR assay. Amplified TCR beta libraries were sequenced as 87-base-pair reads on the Illumina HiSeq System. Processing in the source paper ran as follows. A later analysis tallied 80 million to 95 million unique TCR beta chains across the 610 or so repertoires, and around 9.9 million of those chains were shared by two or more donors. To remove PCR and sequencing errors, raw reads were error-corrected and collapsed into unique sequences using a nearest-neighbor algorithm that merged closely related sequences. V, D and J gene segments were assigned by aligning CDR3 sequences to IMGT reference sequences. Each retained sequence needed at least a six-nucleotide match to both a V gene segment and a J gene segment. Rearrangements were classified as productive when the CDR3 lacked stop codons and remained in frame with V and J, and all other rearrangements were classified as non-productive. CDR3 was defined by IMGT convention, running from the second conserved V-encoded cysteine to the conserved J-encoded phenylalanine. Sequences without an unambiguous match to a single V gene segment were excluded from the earlier analysis of over 500 of the donors. In an earlier analysis of 587 of the donors, a V segment was called functional when productive rearrangements were above 56.7%, and segregating when the standard deviation between donors exceeded 5%. A statistical classification framework was built to diagnose cytomegalovirus status from the catalog of TCR beta chain sequences. A later analysis assigned V and J genes by comparing TCR nucleotide sequences with IMGT/GENE-DB human TR gene sequences. The TCRdist pipeline was used in a later analysis to assign CDR3 sequences and most-parsimonious VDJ recombination scenarios. In a later analysis, each TCR beta chain was defined by its CDR3 amino acid sequence together with its V-gene family, and reads lacking a unique V-gene family were excluded. In a later analysis, 450 to 600 highly shared, low-generation-probability nucleotide sequences were removed to address suspected cross-contamination and a sequencing artifact. For each public chain, a later analysis derived a clonal expansion index from normalized ranks of inferred template counts within each repertoire. In a later analysis, generation probabilities were computed with a VDJ recombination model fitted to out-of-frame rearrangements, and the resulting probabilities were checked against IGoR. In a later analysis, hypergeometric tests were used to score TCR-TCR, TCR-HLA and TCR-CMV co-occurrence, with a repertoire-size bias correction applied to TCR pairs. In a later analysis, false discovery rates were estimated by permuting HLA or CMV assignments 20 times. A later analysis grouped co-occurring TCRs with DBSCAN, adding TCRdist sequence similarity when clustering within HLA-allele-positive subsets. Repertoires with fewer than 30,000 or more than 120,000 public chains were left out of co-occurrence clustering, as were five repertoires with anomalous nucleotide sharing. TCRdb obtained this table from immuneACCESS and retained in-frame rearrangements with V and J assigned. These tables miss some clones; where compared with another copy, unresolved V genes account for less than half of the shortfall, and the remainder is unexplained. The V and J calls and the clone size are those of that table, but D and trimming were determined from the DNA. This sample holds some 110,000 clones; about 81% were observed only once. Clones ranked in the top ten supply about 1.1% of the sample.

Measured from the cysteine to the phenylalanine, the CDR3 is 15 residues long. Just the 45-base CDR3 DNA is kept, in frame starting at base 1. The germline V and J ends show losses of 0 bases and 4 bases respectively, and no gene match explains 2 bases of the junction. The chain couples TRBV23-1 to TRBJ2-4, with 8 bases matching TRBD1. TRBV23-1 counts as an open reading frame of uncertain function. This receptor was obtained from a woman younger than 45 in good health and CMV-seronegative. Sequenced: PBMCs. The CDR3 region has the sequence CASSQSGQGKNIQYF. The nucleotides read TGCGCCAGCAGTCAATCAGGACAGGGAAAAAACATTCAGTACTTC.